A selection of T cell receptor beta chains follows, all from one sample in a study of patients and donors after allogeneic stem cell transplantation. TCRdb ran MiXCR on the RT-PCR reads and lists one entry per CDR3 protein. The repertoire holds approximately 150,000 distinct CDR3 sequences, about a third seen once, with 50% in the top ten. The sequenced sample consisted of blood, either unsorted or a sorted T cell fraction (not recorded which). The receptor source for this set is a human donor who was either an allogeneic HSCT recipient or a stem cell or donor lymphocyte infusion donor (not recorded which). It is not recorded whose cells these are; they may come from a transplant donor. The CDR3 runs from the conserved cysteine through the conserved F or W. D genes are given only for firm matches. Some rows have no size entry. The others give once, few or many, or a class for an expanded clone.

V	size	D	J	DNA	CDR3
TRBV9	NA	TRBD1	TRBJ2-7	TGTGCCAGCAGCGTAACAGGGGGACCCTCCTACGAGCAGTACTTC	CASSVTGGPSYEQYF
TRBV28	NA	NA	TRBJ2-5	TGCGCCAGCAGTTTAAAGGGAAAGACCCAGTACTTC	CASSLKGKTQYF
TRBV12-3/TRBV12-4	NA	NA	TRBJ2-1	TGTGCCAGCAGACCACACGGCAATGAGCAGTTCTTC	CASRPHGNEQFF
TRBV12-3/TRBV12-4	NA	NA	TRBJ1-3	TGTGCCAGCACCTTGGGACCTGGAAACACCATATATTTT	CASTLGPGNTIYF
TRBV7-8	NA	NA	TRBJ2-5	TGTGCCAGCAACCGCGAGCTGGGACTTTCTATCTTC	CASNRELGLSIF
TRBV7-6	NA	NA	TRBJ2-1	TGTGCCAGCAGCCCAAGGACGGCTGAGCAGTTCTTC	CASSPRTAEQFF
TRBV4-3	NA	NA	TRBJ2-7	TGCGCCAGCAGCCAAGTGGAGGGCTCCTCCTACGAGCAGTACTTC	CASSQVEGSSYEQYF
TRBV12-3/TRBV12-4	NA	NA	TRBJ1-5	TGTGCCAGCAGTTCCCTGGGACCGAGTTATAGCAATCAGCCCCAGCATTTT	CASSSLGPSYSNQPQHF
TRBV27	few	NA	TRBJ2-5	TGTGCCAGCAGTTTATCCGGAGAGACCCAGTACTTC	CASSLSGETQYF
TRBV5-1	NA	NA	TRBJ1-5	TGCGCCAGCAGCTTTGGGGGGCTGAATCAGCCCCAGCATTTT	CASSFGGLNQPQHF
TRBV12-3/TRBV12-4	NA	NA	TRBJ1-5	TGTGCCAGCAGTCCCCTCCGGATAGAAGATCAGCCCCAGCATTTT	CASSPLRIEDQPQHF
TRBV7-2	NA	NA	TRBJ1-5	TGTGCCAGCAGCTTACCGGACAGAGATCAGCCCCAGCATTTT	CASSLPDRDQPQHF
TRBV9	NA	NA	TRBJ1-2	TGTGCCAGCAGCGTAGGTAAAGGGGGAGATGGCTACACCTTC	CASSVGKGGDGYTF
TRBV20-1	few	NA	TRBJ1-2	TGCAGTGCTAGCGTACCCCCCCTACGAAGCTATGGCTACACCTTC	CSASVPPLRSYGYTF
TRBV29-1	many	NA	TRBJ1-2	TGCAGCGTTGGAGGCTATGGCTACACCTTC	CSVGGYGYTF
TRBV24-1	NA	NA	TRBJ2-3	TGTGCCACCAGCTATGGGGCGCGGGCGGATACGCAGTATTTT	CATSYGARADTQYF
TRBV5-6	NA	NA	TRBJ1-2	TGTGCCAGCAGCTTGGGGACAGTCTACACCTTC	CASSLGTVYTF
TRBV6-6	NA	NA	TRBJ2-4	TGTGCCAGCAGTTACTCCGACAAAAACATTCAGTACTTC	CASSYSDKNIQYF
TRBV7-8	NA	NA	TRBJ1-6	TGTGCCAGCAGCTTAGTGGTAGGGCAGACCCTCAATTCACCCCTCCACTTT	CASSLVVGQTLNSPLHF
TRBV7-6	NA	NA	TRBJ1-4	TGTGCCAGCACCCACGACCCGGGTGAAGATGAAAAACTGTTTTTT	CASTHDPGEDEKLFF
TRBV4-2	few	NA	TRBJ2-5	TGTGCCAGCAGCCAAGATCCTAGAGGGGAGACCCAGTACTTC	CASSQDPRGETQYF
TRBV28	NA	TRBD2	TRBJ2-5	TGTGCCAGCAGTCGCGGGACTATACTAGAGACCCAGTACTTC	CASSRGTILETQYF
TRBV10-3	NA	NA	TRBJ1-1	TGTGCCATCAGTGAGTACGGGGGGCTAACTGAAGCTTTCTTT	CAISEYGGLTEAFF
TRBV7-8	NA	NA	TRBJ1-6	TGTGCCAGCAGCCCCCGGGAAACGACAGCCCTCCACTTT	CASSPRETTALHF
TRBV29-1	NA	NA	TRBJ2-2	TGCAGCGTTGAAGAAGAGTCCCGGGGCACCGGGGAGCTGTTTTTT	CSVEEESRGTGELFF
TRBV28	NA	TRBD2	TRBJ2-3	TGTGCCAGCTCGGGGGGGCCAGGAGCGACAGATACGCAGTATTTT	CASSGGPGATDTQYF
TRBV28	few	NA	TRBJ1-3	TGTGCCAGTTTCGCTGGAAACACCATATATTTT	CASFAGNTIYF
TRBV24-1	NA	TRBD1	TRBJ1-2	TGTGCCACCAGTGATCCTGGACAGGGGGCACCCGATGGCTACACCTTC	CATSDPGQGAPDGYTF
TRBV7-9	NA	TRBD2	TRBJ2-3	TGTGCCAGCAGATCAGGCGGGACTAGCAGTGCAGATACGCAGTATTTT	CASRSGGTSSADTQYF
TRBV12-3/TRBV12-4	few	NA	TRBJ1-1	TGTGCCAGCAGTTTAGAAGGGGGTGTTTCTGAAGCTTTCTTT	CASSLEGGVSEAFF
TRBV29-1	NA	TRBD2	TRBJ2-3	TGCAGCGAGTCTAGCGGGGGGCCCACAGATACGCAGTATTTT	CSESSGGPTDTQYF
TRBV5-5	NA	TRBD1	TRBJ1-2	TGTGCCAGCAGCTGGACAGGGATCGGCTACACCTTC	CASSWTGIGYTF
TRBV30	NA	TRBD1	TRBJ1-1	TGTGCCTGGAGGACAGGGGTGAACACTGAAGCTTTCTTT	CAWRTGVNTEAFF
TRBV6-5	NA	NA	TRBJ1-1	TGTGCCACTCAGTATAGTAGGGGGGTGAACACTGAAGCTTTCTTT	CATQYSRGVNTEAFF
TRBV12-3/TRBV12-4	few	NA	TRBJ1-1	TGTGCCAGCAGTTCGGACCCCCGGGGGAGGAACACTGAAGCTTTCTTT	CASSSDPRGRNTEAFF
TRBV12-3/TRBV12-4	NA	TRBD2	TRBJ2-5	TGTGCCAGCAGTCGGCTCAGGGGCGGGGGGGTGGAGACCCAGTACTTC	CASSRLRGGGVETQYF
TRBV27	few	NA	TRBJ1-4	TGTGCCAGCAGTTTAAGTGGTAGCTTTAATGAAAAACTGTTTTTT	CASSLSGSFNEKLFF
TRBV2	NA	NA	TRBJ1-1	TGTGCCAGCTTACGACTGAAGAACACTGAAGCTTTCTTT	CASLRLKNTEAFF
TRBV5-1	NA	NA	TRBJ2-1	TGCGCCAGCAGCTTGGAGACATCCTACAATGAGCAGTTCTTC	CASSLETSYNEQFF
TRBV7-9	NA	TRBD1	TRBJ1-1	TGTGCCAGCAGACCGGGACAGGGGGTATCGAACACTGAAGCTTTCTTT	CASRPGQGVSNTEAFF
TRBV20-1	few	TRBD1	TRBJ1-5	TGCAGTGCCCAGACAGGGGGCGGGATTCAGCCCCAGCATTTT	CSAQTGGGIQPQHF
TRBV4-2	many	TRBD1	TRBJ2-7	TGTGCCAGCAGCCAAGATGAGAGACAGGGCGGAGCCGAGCAGTACTTC	CASSQDERQGGAEQYF
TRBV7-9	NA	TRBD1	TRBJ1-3	TGTGCCAGCAGCCCAGGACAGGGGGCGCACACCATATATTTT	CASSPGQGAHTIYF
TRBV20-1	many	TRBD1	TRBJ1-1	TGCAGTGCTAAACAGGGGGGCACTGAAGCTTTCTTT	CSAKQGGTEAFF
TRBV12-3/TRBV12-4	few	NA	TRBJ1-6	TGTGCCAGCAGGTCTCCAGGACGGTCTAATTCACCCCTCCACTTT	CASRSPGRSNSPLHF
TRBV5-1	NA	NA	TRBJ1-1	TGCGCCAGCAGCTTGGGCGGCCCAATGAACACTGAAGCTTTCTTT	CASSLGGPMNTEAFF
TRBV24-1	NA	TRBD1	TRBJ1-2	TGTGCCACCAGTGATCCGGGACAGGAGGGGTATGGCTACACCTTC	CATSDPGQEGYGYTF